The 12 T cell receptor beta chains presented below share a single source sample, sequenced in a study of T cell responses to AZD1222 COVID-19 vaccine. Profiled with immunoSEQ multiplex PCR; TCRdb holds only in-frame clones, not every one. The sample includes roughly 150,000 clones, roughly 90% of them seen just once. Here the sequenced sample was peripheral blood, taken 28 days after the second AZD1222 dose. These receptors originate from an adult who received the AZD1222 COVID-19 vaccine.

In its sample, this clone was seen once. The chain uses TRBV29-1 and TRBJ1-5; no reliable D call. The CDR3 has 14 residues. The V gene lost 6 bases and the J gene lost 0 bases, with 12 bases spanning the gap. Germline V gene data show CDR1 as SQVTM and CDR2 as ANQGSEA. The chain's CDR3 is CSVAGPDSNQPQHF. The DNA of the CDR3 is TGCAGCGTCGCGGGTCCTGATAGCAATCAGCCCCAGCATTTT.

CDR3 loop: CASSVGERERGDEQFF. In nucleotides, the CDR3 is TGTGCCAGCAGCGTAGGGGAGCGGGAAAGAGGCGATGAGCAGTTCTTC. The J gene is TRBJ2-1, the V gene TRBV9, with 7 bases that match TRBD2. In germline, CDR1 is SGDLS, CDR2 YYNGEE. V trimming: 0 bases; J trimming: 8 bases; junction bases outside the gene matches: 11. This CDR3 has 16 residues.

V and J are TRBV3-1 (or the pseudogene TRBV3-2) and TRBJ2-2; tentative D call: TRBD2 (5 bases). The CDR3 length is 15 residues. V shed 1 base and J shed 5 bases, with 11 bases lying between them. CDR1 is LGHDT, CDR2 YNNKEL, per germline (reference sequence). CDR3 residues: CASSQVRIATGELFF. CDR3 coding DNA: TGTGCCAGCAGCCAAGTTCGAATAGCGACCGGGGAGCTGTTTTTT.

The CDR3 DNA reads as TGTGCCAGCAGCTTGGCCTCTAGGGGTGAAGCTTTCTTT. Encoded protein: CASSLASRGEAFF. V and J are TRBV5-4 and TRBJ1-1, with D possibly being TRBD1 (5 bases). Per the germline V gene, CDR1 is SGHNT and CDR2 is YYREEE (reference sequence). Trimming took 0 bases from V and 7 from J, leaving 10 bases between them. The CDR3 extends over 13 amino acids.

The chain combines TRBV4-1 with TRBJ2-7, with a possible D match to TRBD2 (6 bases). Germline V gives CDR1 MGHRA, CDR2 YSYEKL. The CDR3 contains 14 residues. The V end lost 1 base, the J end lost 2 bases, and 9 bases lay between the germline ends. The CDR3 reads CASSQGWGAYEQYF. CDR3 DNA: TGCGCCAGCAGCCAAGGGTGGGGGGCCTACGAGCAGTACTTC.

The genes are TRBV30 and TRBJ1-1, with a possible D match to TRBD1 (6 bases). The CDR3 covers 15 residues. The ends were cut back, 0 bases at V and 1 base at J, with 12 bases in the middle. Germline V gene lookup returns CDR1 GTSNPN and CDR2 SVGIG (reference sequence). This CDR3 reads CAWSVRGRGNTEAFF. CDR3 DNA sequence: TGTGCCTGGAGTGTACGGGGCAGGGGGAACACTGAAGCTTTCTTT.

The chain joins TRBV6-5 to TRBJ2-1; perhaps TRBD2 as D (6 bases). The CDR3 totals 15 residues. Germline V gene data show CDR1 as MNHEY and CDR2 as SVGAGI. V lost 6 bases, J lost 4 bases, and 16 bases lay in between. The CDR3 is CASRGERRAYNEQFF. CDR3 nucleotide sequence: TGTGCCAGCAGGGGGGAGCGGAGGGCTTACAATGAGCAGTTCTTC.

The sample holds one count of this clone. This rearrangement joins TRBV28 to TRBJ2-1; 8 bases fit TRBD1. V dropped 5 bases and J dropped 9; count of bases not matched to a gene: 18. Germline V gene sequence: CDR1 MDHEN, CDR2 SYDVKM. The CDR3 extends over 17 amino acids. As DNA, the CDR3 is TGTGCCAGCAGTGCTCCCCTCGGGACAGGCTACGTTCCTGAGCAGTTCTTC. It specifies CASSAPLGTGYVPEQFF.

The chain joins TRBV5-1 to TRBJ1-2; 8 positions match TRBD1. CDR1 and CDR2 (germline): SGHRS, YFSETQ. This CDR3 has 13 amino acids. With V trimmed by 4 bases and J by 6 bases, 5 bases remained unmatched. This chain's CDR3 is CASSHGQGNGYTF. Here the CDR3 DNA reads TGCGCCAGCAGCCATGGACAGGGCAATGGCTACACCTTC.

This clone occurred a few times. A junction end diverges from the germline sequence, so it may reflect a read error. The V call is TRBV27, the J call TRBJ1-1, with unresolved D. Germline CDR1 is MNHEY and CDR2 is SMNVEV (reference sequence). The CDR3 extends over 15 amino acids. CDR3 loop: CASSSRSGGNAEAFF. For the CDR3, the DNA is TGTGCCAGCAGTTCCCGTTCAGGAGGGAACGCTGAAGCTTTCTTT.

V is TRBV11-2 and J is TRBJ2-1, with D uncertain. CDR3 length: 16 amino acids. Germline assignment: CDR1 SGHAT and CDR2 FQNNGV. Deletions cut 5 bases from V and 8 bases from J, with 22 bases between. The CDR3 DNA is TGTGCCAGCAGCCCACGGAGAGGTACAAATTTCGATGAGCAGTTCTTC. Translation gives CASSPRRGTNFDEQFF.

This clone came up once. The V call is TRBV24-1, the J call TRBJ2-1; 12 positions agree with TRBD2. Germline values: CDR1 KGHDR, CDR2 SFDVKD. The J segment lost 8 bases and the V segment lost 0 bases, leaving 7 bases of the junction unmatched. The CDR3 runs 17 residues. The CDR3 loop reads CATSDLSTSGSWDEQFF. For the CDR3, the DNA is TGTGCCACCAGTGATTTGTCGACTAGCGGGAGTTGGGATGAGCAGTTCTTC.